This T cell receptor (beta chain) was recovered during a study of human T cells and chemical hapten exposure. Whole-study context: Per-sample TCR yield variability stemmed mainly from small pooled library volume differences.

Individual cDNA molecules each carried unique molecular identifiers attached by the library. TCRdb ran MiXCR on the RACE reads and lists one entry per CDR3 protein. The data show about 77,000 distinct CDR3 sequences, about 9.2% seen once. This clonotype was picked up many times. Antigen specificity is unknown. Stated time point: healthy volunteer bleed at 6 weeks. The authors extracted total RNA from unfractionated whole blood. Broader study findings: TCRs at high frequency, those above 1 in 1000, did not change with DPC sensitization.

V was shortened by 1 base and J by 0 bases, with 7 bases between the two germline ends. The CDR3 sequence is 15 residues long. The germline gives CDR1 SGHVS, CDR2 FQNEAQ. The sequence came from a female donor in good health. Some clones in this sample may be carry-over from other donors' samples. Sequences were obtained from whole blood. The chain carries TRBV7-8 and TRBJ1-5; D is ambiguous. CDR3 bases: TGTGCCAGCAGCTTAGTCCGTTATAGCAATCAGCCCCAGCATTTT. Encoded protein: CASSLVRYSNQPQHF.